One sample yielded the 28 T cell receptor beta chains listed below, sequenced in a study of cytomegalovirus exposure and HLA in healthy donors (TCRdb year 2017). The library relied on the immunoSEQ multiplex PCR assay. The multiplex PCR relied on a mix of 60 forward primers for TCR Vbeta segments and 13 reverse primers for TCR Jbeta segments. What TCRdb holds here is the immuneACCESS table cut down to in-frame rearrangements. Part of the clones is not present; checked against another copy, under half of the missing clones reflect an unresolved V gene, and the others are unexplained. This sample comprises about 130,000 clones, 60% to 85% of them detected only once. Together, the top ten hold about 3.4% of the sample. Sequenced input: PBMCs. The receptor set was obtained from a man younger than 45 in good health and CMV-seronegative.

The chain couples TRBV11-3 to TRBJ1-1, with D tentatively TRBD1 (6 bases). V was pared by 2 bases and J by 3 bases, with 10 bases between. This CDR3 contains 14 residues. CDR1 is SGHNT, CDR2 YENEEA, per germline. CDR3 sequence: CASSLSTGHTEAFF. The CDR3 DNA reads as TGTGCCAGCAGCTTAAGCACAGGGCACACTGAAGCTTTCTTT.

The rearrangement links TRBV19 to TRBJ2-1; 11 bases agree with TRBD2. The CDR3 covers 14 residues. Germline V lookup: CDR1 LNHDA, CDR2 SQIVND (reference sequence). V shed 4 bases, J shed 4 bases, and the junction held 0 bases outside the gene matches. CDR3 region: CASSTSGGYNEQFF. CDR3 in DNA: TGTGCCAGTAGTACTAGCGGGGGGTACAATGAGCAGTTCTTC.

The rearrangement links TRBV4-2 to TRBJ2-7, with D hard to call. V was shortened by 4 bases and J by 0 bases, with 13 bases between the two germline ends. The CDR3 totals 15 residues. Germline values: CDR1 LGHNA, CDR2 YNFKEQ. The CDR3 reads CASSPRDTASYEQYF. CDR3 nucleotide sequence: TGTGCCAGCAGCCCTCGTGACACCGCCTCCTACGAGCAGTACTTC.

V gene TRBV7-2 combines with J gene TRBJ2-7; 15 bases match TRBD2. This CDR3 is 13 amino acids long. Looked up from germline, CDR1 is SGHTA and CDR2 is FQGNSA. V shed 7 bases, J shed 9 bases, and the junction held 4 bases outside the gene matches. CDR3 in amino acids: CASIGLAGGSQYF. As DNA, the CDR3 is TGTGCCAGCATCGGACTAGCGGGAGGGTCGCAGTACTTC.

The DNA for the CDR3 is TGTGCCAGGCCCCGGGGTTCCAGGGGGCGCAAGGATGAGCAGTTCTTC. Its translation: CARPRGSRGRKDEQFF. J is TRBJ2-1 and V is TRBV6-8, with 8 bases matching TRBD1. Germline CDR1 is MNHGY and CDR2 is SAAAGT. This CDR3 contains 16 residues. With 9 bases clipped from V and 8 bases from J, the junction kept 18 bases outside the gene matches.

The rearrangement joins TRBV28 to TRBJ2-2, with 8 bases matching TRBD1. The CDR3 sequence is 16 residues long. Unmatched junction bases numbered 13, after V lost 5 bases and J lost 8 bases. The germline V gene has CDR1 MDHEN and CDR2 SYDVKM. The CDR3 spells CASSAGTGSRTGELFF. For the CDR3, the DNA is TGTGCCAGCAGTGCTGGGACAGGCTCTAGGACGGGGGAGCTGTTTTTT.

The V and J genes are TRBV6-6 and TRBJ2-7; D possibly corresponds to TRBD2 (5 bases). Trimming removed 1 base from V and 6 bases from J, with 13 bases in between. Germline CDR1 and CDR2: MNHNY and SVGAGI (reference sequence). The CDR3 runs 14 residues. CDR3 loop: CASSYFGERGEQYF. CDR3 DNA: TGTGCCAGCAGTTACTTCGGGGAGAGAGGCGAGCAGTACTTC.

This clone was found a few times. The chain combines TRBV7-2 with TRBJ2-7; 13 positions agree with TRBD2. This CDR3 region has 16 residues. V lost 5 bases and J lost 7; bases outside the gene matches: 11. In germline, CDR1 is SGHTA, CDR2 FQGNSA. DNA of the CDR3: TGTGCCAGCAGCGCCGGACTAGCGGGAGCGGTAACTGAGCAGTACTTC. Its translation: CASSAGLAGAVTEQYF.

J is TRBJ1-2 and V is TRBV14; D remains unclear. V lost 0 bases to trimming and J lost 6 bases, with 8 bases between them. This CDR3 comprises 13 residues. Germline values: CDR1 SGHDN, CDR2 FVKESK. The CDR3 DNA reads TGTGCCAGCAGCCAAGATGGGCAGGATGGCTACACCTTC. Its protein product is CASSQDGQDGYTF.

This clone was seen only a few times. The rearrangement uses TRBV6-5 and TRBJ2-1; D remains unclear. The germline V gene encodes CDR1 MNHEY and CDR2 SVGAGI. Between the trimmed V and J ends, which lost 2 bases and 0 bases, there was a span of 8 bases. This CDR3 contains 15 residues. The DNA for the CDR3 is TGTGCCAGCAGTTACGAACACAGCTCCTACAATGAGCAGTTCTTC. Translation gives CASSYEHSSYNEQFF.

J is TRBJ2-3 and V is TRBV13, with 10 bases fitting TRBD2. Germline CDR1 and CDR2: PRHDT and FYEKMQ (reference sequence). The CDR3 loop spans 17 amino acids. The ends lost 4 bases at V and 4 bases at J; junction bases unmatched: 11. Written as DNA, the CDR3 is TGTGCCAGCAGCTGGAAAGCGGGAGGGCCAAGTGCAGATACGCAGTATTTT. Its translation is CASSWKAGGPSADTQYF. Full variable domain (missing parts from reference TRBV13 and TRBJ2-3): AAGVIQSPRHLIKEKRETATLKCYPIPRHDTVYWYQQGPGQDPQFLISFYEKMQSDKGSIPDRFSAQQFSDYHSELNMSSLELGDSALYFCASSWKAGGPSADTQYFGPGTRLTVL.

The rearrangement joins TRBV7-9 to TRBJ2-7, with TRBD2 matching over 8 bases. V shed 1 base, J shed 5 bases, and the junction held 10 bases outside the gene matches. This CDR3 has 16 amino acids. CDR1 and CDR2 (germline): SEHNR, FQNEAQ (reference sequence). The CDR3 DNA reads TGTGCCAGCAGCTTAGGGGGTAGCGGGATTCATAACGAGCAGTACTTC. Translation gives CASSLGGSGIHNEQYF.

The chain couples TRBV7-2 to TRBJ2-7; 8 positions agree with TRBD1. Losses at the gene ends were 5 bases for V and 6 bases for J; bases not matched to a gene: 12. This CDR3 is 15 amino acids long. CDR1 is SGHTA, CDR2 FQGNSA, per germline. The CDR3 spells CASSPPPDRDLEQYF. The CDR3 coding sequence is TGTGCCAGCAGCCCCCCCCCGGACAGGGACCTCGAGCAGTACTTC.

This clone has only a few counts. The chain recombines TRBV7-6 with TRBJ1-2; perhaps TRBD1 as D (5 bases). This CDR3 has 15 residues. Per germline, CDR1 SGHVS and CDR2 FNYEAQ. V shed 5 bases and J shed 2 bases, with 15 bases lying between them. DNA of the CDR3: TGTGCCAGCAGCACCCTTGACAGACAAAACTATGGCTACACCTTC. Its translation: CASSTLDRQNYGYTF. Combining the CDR3 with reference TRBV7-6 and TRBJ1-2 gives the whole variable domain GAGVSQSPRYKVTKRGQDVALRCDPISGHVSLYWYRQALGQGPEFLTYFNYEAQQDKSGLPNDRFSAERPEGSISTLTIQRTEQRDSAMYRCASSTLDRQNYGYTFGSGTRLTVV.

Concerning this clone itself: This same CDR3 is encoded by further DNA sequences in the sample. This chain joins TRBV27 and TRBJ2-3, with 9 bases that match TRBD2. The ends lost 5 bases at V and 1 base at J; junction bases unmatched: 1. From germline, CDR1 is MNHEY and CDR2 SMNVEV (reference sequence). The CDR3 runs to 14 residues. CDR3 DNA: TGTGCCAGCAGTCTAGCGGGACGCACAGATACGCAGTATTTT. Protein sequence: CASSLAGRTDTQYF.

The chain links TRBV11-2 to TRBJ2-7, with 9 bases aligning to TRBD1. This CDR3 spans 14 amino acids. The germline CDR1 and CDR2 sequences are SGHAT and FQNNGV. Germline trimming cut 4 bases from V and 3 bases from J; bases unmatched to any gene: 4. In nucleotides, the CDR3 is TGTGCCAGCAGCTGGAGGACAGGGGTCTACGAGCAGTACTTC. Translating it yields CASSWRTGVYEQYF.

The chain has TRBV7-9 and TRBJ1-2; D possibly corresponds to TRBD1 (6 bases). This CDR3 comprises 13 residues. Trimming stripped 3 bases from V and 5 bases from J, with 10 bases between. Germline V lookup: CDR1 SEHNR, CDR2 FQNEAQ (reference sequence). CDR3 sequence (DNA): TGTGCCAGCAGCTTGACAGGAGAATATGGCTACACCTTC. The encoded protein is CASSLTGEYGYTF.

The chain has TRBV6-6 and TRBJ2-2; D is unresolved. The germline CDR1 and CDR2 sequences are MNHNY and SVGAGI (reference sequence). CDR3 length equals 15 residues. V was pared by 5 bases and J by 5 bases, with 15 bases between. The CDR3 reads CASSSAELLTGELFF. CDR3 nucleotide sequence: TGTGCCAGCAGTAGCGCTGAGCTTCTTACCGGGGAGCTGTTTTTT.

The J gene is TRBJ1-5, the V gene TRBV9; D not resolved. Germline loops: CDR1 SGDLS, CDR2 YYNGEE. Trimming shortened V by 4 bases and J by 2 bases, and 13 bases separated the two germline ends. There are 15 residues in the CDR3. CDR3: CASSPIGAGNQPQHF. The DNA for the CDR3 is TGTGCCAGCAGCCCCATAGGAGCGGGCAATCAGCCCCAGCATTTT.

The chain recombines TRBV18 with TRBJ2-4; 9 nucleotides line up with TRBD1. The germline gives CDR1 KGHSH, CDR2 LQKENI. The J segment lost 7 bases and the V segment lost 0 bases, leaving 10 bases of the junction unmatched. This CDR3 region has 17 residues. CDR3 in DNA: TGTGCCAGCTCACCACCCGTCCAGGGGACAGGGAGGAACATTCAGTACTTC. Its protein is CASSPPVQGTGRNIQYF.

The gene calls are TRBV28 and TRBJ1-2; 8 positions agree with TRBD1. Unmatched junction bases numbered 6, after V lost 6 bases and J lost 0 bases. The CDR3 is 15 residues long. The germline V gene encodes CDR1 MDHEN and CDR2 SYDVKM. CDR3 nucleotide sequence: TGTGCCAGCAGCCATGACAGGGGTTCTAACTATGGCTACACCTTC. Residues: CASSHDRGSNYGYTF.

This chain joins TRBV2 and TRBJ2-7; TRBD1 matches 10 bases. The V segment lost 6 bases and the J segment 5 bases; nucleotides outside the gene matches: 10. The CDR3 has 15 amino acids. Germline assignment: CDR1 SNHLY and CDR2 FYNNEI. The chain's CDR3 is CASRDPGQGMDEQYF. The CDR3 DNA reads TGTGCCAGCAGGGACCCGGGACAGGGGATGGACGAGCAGTACTTC. Supplemented by reference TRBV2 and TRBJ2-7, the full variable domain reads EPEVTQTPSHQVTQMGQEVILRCVPISNHLYFYWYRQILGQKVEFLVSFYNNEISEKSEIFDDQFSVERPDGSNFTLKIRSTKLEDSAMYFCASRDPGQGMDEQYFGPGTRLTVT.

This chain links TRBV4-2 with TRBJ2-3; unclear D gene. Trimming shortened V by 0 bases and J by 2 bases, and 9 bases separated the two germline ends. The CDR3 runs 15 residues. The germline CDR1 and CDR2 sequences are LGHNA and YNFKEQ. CDR3 DNA: TGTGCCAGCAGCCAAGAGCGGCTTCCCACAGATACGCAGTATTTT. This encodes CASSQERLPTDTQYF.

This clone was counted between two and nine times. The J gene is TRBJ1-5, the V gene TRBV4-1; D is possibly TRBD1 (6 bases). In germline, CDR1 is MGHRA, CDR2 YSYEKL. Between the trimmed V and J ends, which lost 6 bases and 2 bases, there was a span of 20 bases. There are 17 residues in the CDR3. The CDR3 DNA sequence: TGCGCCAGCAGTTCGCATACAGGGAGCCCTCGCAATCAGCCCCAGCATTTT. Translating gives CASSSHTGSPRNQPQHF.

V usage is TRBV9 and J usage is TRBJ1-1, with TRBD1 as a possible D gene (6 bases). V lost 0 bases to trimming and J lost 0 bases, with 9 bases between them. This CDR3 has 15 amino acids. Germline CDR1 SGDLS, CDR2 YYNGEE. The CDR3 region has the DNA TGTGCCAGCAGCGTAGAAACAGGGATGAACACTGAAGCTTTCTTT. It codes for CASSVETGMNTEAFF.

V usage is TRBV28 and J usage is TRBJ2-7; 9 positions match TRBD1. The CDR3 sequence is 13 residues long. Per germline, CDR1 MDHEN and CDR2 SYDVKM. Trimming at V came to 3 bases and at J to 7 bases, leaving 4 bases not matched to a gene. The CDR3 here is CASSLGQGREQYF. CDR3 sequence (DNA): TGTGCCAGCAGTTTGGGACAGGGCCGGGAGCAGTACTTC. Full variable domain (outside the CDR3, taken from reference TRBV28 and TRBJ2-7): DVKVTQSSRYLVKRTGEKVFLECVQDMDHENMFWYRQDPGLGLRLIYFSYDVKMKEKGDIPEGYSVSREKKERFSLILESASTNQTSMYLCASSLGQGREQYFGPGTRLTVT.

The chain uses TRBV28 and TRBJ1-1; possibly TRBD1 for D (6 bases). The CDR3 runs to 14 residues. The V gene's germline CDR1 is MDHEN and CDR2 SYDVKM. The V end was cut by 2 bases, the J end by 1 base, with 8 bases between. CDR3 coding DNA: TGTGCCAGCAGTTTACGAGGGGGGAACACTGAAGCTTTCTTT. Its protein is CASSLRGGNTEAFF.

In this sample, this clone turned up a few times. The chain is built from TRBV4-1 and TRBJ1-1, with D possibly being TRBD1 (6 bases). V lost 5 bases to trimming and J lost 5 bases, with 12 bases between them. This CDR3 has 13 residues. Germline V lookup: CDR1 MGHRA, CDR2 YSYEKL. The CDR3 is CASSDTGRTEAFF. CDR3 nucleotides: TGCGCCAGCAGCGATACAGGGAGAACTGAAGCTTTCTTT.